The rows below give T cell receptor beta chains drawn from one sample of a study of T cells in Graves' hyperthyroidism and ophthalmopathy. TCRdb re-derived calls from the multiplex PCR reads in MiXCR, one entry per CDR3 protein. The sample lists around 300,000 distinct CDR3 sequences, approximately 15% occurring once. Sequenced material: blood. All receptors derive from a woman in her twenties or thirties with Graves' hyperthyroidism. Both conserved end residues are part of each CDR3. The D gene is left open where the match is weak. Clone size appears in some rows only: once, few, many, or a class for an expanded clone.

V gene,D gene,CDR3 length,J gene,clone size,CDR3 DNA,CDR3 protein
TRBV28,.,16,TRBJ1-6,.,TGTGCCAGCAGGTTACCCAAGTGGGGCCAGGGTTCACCCCTCCACTTT,CASRLPKWGQGSPLHF
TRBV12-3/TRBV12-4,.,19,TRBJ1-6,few,TGTGCCAGCAGTTTAGTTTACGGACCCGCGAGCTCCTATAATTCACCCCTCCACTTT,CASSLVYGPASSYNSPLHF
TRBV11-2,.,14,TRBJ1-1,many,TGTGCCAGCAGCTTACTTAAGGGCCTCCGAGAAGCTTTCTTT,CASSLLKGLREAFF
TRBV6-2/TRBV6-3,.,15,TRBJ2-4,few,TGTGCCAGCGAGAGGCAGGGCATAGCCAAAAACATTCAGTACTTC,CASERQGIAKNIQYF
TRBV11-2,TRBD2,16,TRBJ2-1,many,TGTGCCAGCAGCTTAGAGGGGACTAGCTCCTACAATGAGCAGTTCTTC,CASSLEGTSSYNEQFF
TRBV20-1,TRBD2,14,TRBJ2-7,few,TGCAGTGCTAGAGTTGGACTAGCGCGGTACGAGCAGTACTTC,CSARVGLARYEQYF
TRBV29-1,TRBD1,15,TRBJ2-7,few,TGCAGCGTTGCTAGACAGGACAGGTCGTTCTACGAGCAGTACTTC,CSVARQDRSFYEQYF
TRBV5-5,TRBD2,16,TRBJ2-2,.,TGTGCCAGCAGCCTGATCCTAGCGGGACCTACCGGGGAGCTGTTTTTT,CASSLILAGPTGELFF
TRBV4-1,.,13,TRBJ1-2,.,TGCGCCAGCAGCCAAGGGGCAGCCCGGGGCTACACCTTC,CASSQGAARGYTF
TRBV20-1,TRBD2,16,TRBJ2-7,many,TGCAGTGCTAGAGATCCAGCGGGACGGGTTTCCTACGAGCAGTACTTC,CSARDPAGRVSYEQYF
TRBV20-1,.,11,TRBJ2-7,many,TGCAGTGCGAAACAGGGCTACGAGCAGTACTTC,CSAKQGYEQYF
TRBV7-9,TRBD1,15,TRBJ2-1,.,TGTGCCAGCAGCGGCCGTGGACAGGGACTCAATGAGCAGTTCTTC,CASSGRGQGLNEQFF
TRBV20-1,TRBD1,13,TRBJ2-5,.,TGCAGTGCTAGGGGACAGTGGGAAGAGACCCAGTACTTC,CSARGQWEETQYF
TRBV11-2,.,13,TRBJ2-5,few,TGTGCCAGCAGCTGGGGGATTACGGAGACCCAGTACTTC,CASSWGITETQYF
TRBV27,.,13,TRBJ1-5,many,TGTGCCAGCAGTTTGGTGGGGGGTCAGCCCCAGCATTTT,CASSLVGGQPQHF
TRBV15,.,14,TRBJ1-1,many,TGTGCCACCAGCAGAGATTTTCTGAACACTGAAGCTTTCTTT,CATSRDFLNTEAFF
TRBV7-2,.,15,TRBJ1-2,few,TGTGCCAGCAGCTTAGTTTTAGAGGGAGGCTATGGCTACACCTTC,CASSLVLEGGYGYTF
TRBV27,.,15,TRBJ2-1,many,TGTGCCAGCTCGCCTACTAGAGGAGGTGACAATGAGCAGTTCTTC,CASSPTRGGDNEQFF
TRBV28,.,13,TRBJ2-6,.,TGTGCCAGCATAAGAGTTGGGGCCAACGTCCTGACTTTC,CASIRVGANVLTF
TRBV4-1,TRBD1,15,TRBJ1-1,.,TGCGCCAGCAGCCAACGGACAGGGAGGAACACTGAAGCTTTCTTT,CASSQRTGRNTEAFF
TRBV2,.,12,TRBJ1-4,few,TGTGCCAGCAGTCCTGAGACAGAGCAACTGTTTTTT,CASSPETEQLFF
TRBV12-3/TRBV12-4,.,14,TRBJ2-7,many,TGTGCCAGCAGTCCAACCGCGCCGACCTACGAGCAGTACTTC,CASSPTAPTYEQYF
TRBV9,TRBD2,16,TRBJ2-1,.,TGTGCCAGCAGCGTAGCGGCTAGCGGAATCTACAATGAGCAGTTCTTC,CASSVAASGIYNEQFF
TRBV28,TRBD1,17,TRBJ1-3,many,TGTGCCAGCAGTCCCGGGGACAGTGCCTTCTCTGGAAACACCATATATTTT,CASSPGDSAFSGNTIYF
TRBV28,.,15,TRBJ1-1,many,TGTGTTGTGGTAAGATTTATGGGCATGAACACTGAAGCTTTCTTT,CVVVRFMGMNTEAFF
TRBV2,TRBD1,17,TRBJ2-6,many,TGTGCCAGCACGGGACAGGTGATACTCTCTGGGGCCAACGTCCTGACTTTC,CASTGQVILSGANVLTF
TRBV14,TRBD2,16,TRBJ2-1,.,TGTGCCAGCAGCCATCCGGGACTAGGCCCCTACAATGAGCAGTTCTTC,CASSHPGLGPYNEQFF
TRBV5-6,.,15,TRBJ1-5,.,TGTGCCAGCAGCCATTCGGGGCGCGGTAATCAGCCCCAGCATTTT,CASSHSGRGNQPQHF
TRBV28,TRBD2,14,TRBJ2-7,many,TGTGCCAGCAGTTTACTAGCGGAGGCCTACGAGCAGTACTTC,CASSLLAEAYEQYF
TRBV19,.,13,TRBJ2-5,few,TGTGCCAGCCAAAACAGGGACCAAGAGACCCAGTACTTC,CASQNRDQETQYF
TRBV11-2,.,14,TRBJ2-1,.,TGTGCCAGCAGCTTAATGCGGGACTACAATGAGCAGTTCTTC,CASSLMRDYNEQFF
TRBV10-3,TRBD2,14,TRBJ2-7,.,TGTGCCATCAGCTCGACTAGCGGGAGTCCCGAGCAGTACTTC,CAISSTSGSPEQYF
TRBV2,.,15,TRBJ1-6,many,TGTGCCAGCGCTTCTAGAGGGACGGAACATTCACCCCTCCACTTT,CASASRGTEHSPLHF
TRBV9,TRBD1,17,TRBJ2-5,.,TGTGCCAGCAGCCTACGAGACAGGGAGATCCCATTAGAGACCCAGTACTTC,CASSLRDREIPLETQYF
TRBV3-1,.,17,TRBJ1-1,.,TGTGCCAGCAGCCAAGGGCGGGGGGCGCGGATGAACACTGAAGCTTTCTTT,CASSQGRGARMNTEAFF
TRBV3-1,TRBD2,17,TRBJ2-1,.,TGTGTCAGCAGCCAAGGCACTAGCGGGGGGGCCTACAATGAGCAGTTCTTC,CVSSQGTSGGAYNEQFF
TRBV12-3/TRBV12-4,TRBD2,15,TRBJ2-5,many,TGTGCCAGCAGTTTAGTAGCGGGAGTAGTAGAGACCCAGTACTTC,CASSLVAGVVETQYF
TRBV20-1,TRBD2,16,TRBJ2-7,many,TGCAGTGCTAGAGATCGGGCTAGCGGGATCTCCTACGAGCAGTACTTC,CSARDRASGISYEQYF
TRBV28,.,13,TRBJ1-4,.,TGTGCCAGCAGTTTAAACACCCCCGAGGAACTGTTTTTT,CASSLNTPEELFF
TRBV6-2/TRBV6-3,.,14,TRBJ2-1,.,TGTGCCAGCAGAGATCCCCCCGGACCCAATGAGCAGTTCTTC,CASRDPPGPNEQFF
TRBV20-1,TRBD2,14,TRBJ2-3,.,TGCAGTGCGCCGGGACTAGCGGGCACAGATACGCAGTATTTT,CSAPGLAGTDTQYF
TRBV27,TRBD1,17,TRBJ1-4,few,TGTGCCAGCGGCGACAGGGGATCAATTACAACTAATGAAAAACTGTTTTTT,CASGDRGSITTNEKLFF
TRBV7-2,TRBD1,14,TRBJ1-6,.,TGTGCCAGCAGCAAACAGGGGGCTGGTTCACCCCTCCACTTT,CASSKQGAGSPLHF
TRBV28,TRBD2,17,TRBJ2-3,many,TGTGCCAGCAGTCAAGCGACTAGCCATCCCTATGCAGATACGCAGTATTTT,CASSQATSHPYADTQYF
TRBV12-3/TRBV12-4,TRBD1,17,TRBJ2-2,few,TGTGCCAGCAGTTTAGAACCCCGGGACAGCTACACCGGGGAGCTGTTTTTT,CASSLEPRDSYTGELFF
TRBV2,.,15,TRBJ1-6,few,TGTGCCAGCAGTAGATGGGGCAGTACTTTATCCACCCTCCACTTT,CASSRWGSTLSTLHF
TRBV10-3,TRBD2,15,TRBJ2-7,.,TGTGCCATCAGTGCGACAAGCGGGAGGGCTTCCGAGCAGTACTTC,CAISATSGRASEQYF
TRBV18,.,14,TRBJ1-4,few,TGTGCCAGCTCAACCAGCGCACGGCACGAAAAACTGTTTTTT,CASSTSARHEKLFF
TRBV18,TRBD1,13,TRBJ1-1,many,TGTGCCAGCTCACCTAGGGACAGATCTGAAGCTTTCTTT,CASSPRDRSEAFF